The following is a TCR beta chain sequence with its context. Sequencing was performed with immunoSEQ multiplex PCR; in TCRdb, only in-frame clones are kept and a portion is missing. The sample carries about 690,000 clones, about 92% recorded once. This specimen comes from a study of shared clonotypes between healthy human individuals. The overall study: Per-donor plates numbered three CD4 naive, three CD4 memory, two CD8 naive and one CD8 memory.

The sample comprised memory CD8+ T cells from PBMCs. The subset: CD45RO+ cells pooled with CCR7-negative TemRA cells. The sequence derives from a man aged 18 to 29 in good health. Some clones in this sample may be carry-over from other donors' samples.

CDR3 residues: CASSLEAGPGTDTQYF. DNA of the CDR3: TGTGCCAGCAGCTTAGAAGCGGGCCCGGGCACAGATACGCAGTATTTT. J is TRBJ2-3 and V is TRBV7-9; possible D gene TRBD2, 6 bases. Germline V gives CDR1 SEHNR, CDR2 FQNEAQ (reference sequence). This CDR3 spans 16 amino acids. The germline V and J ends were trimmed by 1 base and 1 base, with 12 bases remaining between them.